The 11 T cell receptor beta chains below come from one sample, sequenced in a study of technical replicates of blood from a handful of donors. Sequenced by immunoSEQ multiplex PCR; TCRdb stores in-frame clones only, minus some. The table shows under 85,000 clones, with 95% to 98% occurring only once. The material sequenced was T cells isolated from PBMCs. Receptors were obtained from a human donor in good health.

The chain uses TRBV7-9 and TRBJ2-7; 15 nucleotides line up with TRBD2. Germline V gene sequence: CDR1 SEHNR, CDR2 FQNEAQ (reference sequence). J gave up 0 bases and V 1 base, and 7 bases lay outside the gene matches. The CDR3 runs to 19 residues. Here the CDR3 reads CASSLVGTSGRFSSYEQYF. In nucleotides, the CDR3 is TGTGCCAGCAGCTTAGTTGGGACTAGCGGGAGGTTCAGCTCCTACGAGCAGTACTTC. Combining the CDR3 with reference TRBV7-9 and TRBJ2-7 gives the whole variable domain DTGVSQNPRHKITKRGQNVTFRCDPISEHNRLYWYRQTLGQGPEFLTYFQNEAQLEKSRLLSDRFSAERPKGSFSTLEIQRTEQGDSAMYLCASSLVGTSGRFSSYEQYFGPGTRLTVT.

The chain recombines TRBV5-4 with TRBJ2-2; D remains unclear. The V gene lost 4 bases and the J gene lost 1 base, with 8 bases spanning the gap. Germline lookup yields CDR1 SGHNT and CDR2 YYREEE (reference sequence). The CDR3 runs to 14 residues. CDR3 nucleotides: TGTGCCAGCAGCCTGACACTGAACACCGGGGAGCTGTTTTTT. Protein sequence: CASSLTLNTGELFF.

The genes are TRBV10-3 and TRBJ2-2, with D perhaps TRBD2 (6 bases). Germline V gene data show CDR1 as ENHRY and CDR2 as SYGVKD. CDR3 size: 15 residues. V was clipped by 6 bases and J by 7 bases, with 18 bases between them. CDR3 region: CAISGAEGLVGELFF. CDR3 sequence (DNA): TGTGCCATCAGCGGTGCGGAGGGCCTGGTCGGGGAGCTGTTTTTT.

This clone was recorded once. The V gene is TRBV5-6, the J gene TRBJ2-7, with a tentative D call TRBD2 (6 bases). Trimming removed 0 bases from V and 3 bases from J, with 16 bases in between. CDR1 and CDR2 (germline): SGHDT, YYEEEE. This CDR3 spans 16 amino acids. CDR3 sequence: CASSLVGGTVIYEQYF. The CDR3 DNA is TGTGCCAGCAGCTTGGTTGGCGGGACTGTTATCTACGAGCAGTACTTC.

The rearrangement links TRBV10-3 to TRBJ1-2, with 7 bases matching TRBD1. The V gene end was trimmed by 0 bases and the J gene end by 6 bases; junction bases not matched to a gene: 7. The CDR3 runs to 15 residues. The germline V gene has CDR1 ENHRY and CDR2 SYGVKD. DNA for the CDR3: TGTGCCATCAGTGAGTCAGGGGGCACCCTCGATGGCTACACCTTC. As protein: CAISESGGTLDGYTF.

The sample holds one count of this clone. The rearrangement joins TRBV6-1 to TRBJ1-4, with TRBD1 matching 9 bases. Unmatched junction bases numbered 1, after V lost 1 base and J lost 1 base. CDR3 length: 16 residues. Germline CDR1 is MNHNS and CDR2 is SASEGT. The DNA for the CDR3 is TGTGCCAGCAGTGAAGACAGGGGGCAAACTAATGAAAAACTGTTTTTT. Translated, it gives CASSEDRGQTNEKLFF.

V usage is TRBV7-9 and J usage is TRBJ2-1, with D possibly matching TRBD2 (6 bases). Germline loops: CDR1 SEHNR, CDR2 FQNEAQ (reference sequence). V was clipped by 1 base and J by 8 bases, with 15 bases between them. The CDR3 contains 15 residues. In DNA form, the CDR3 reads TGTGCCAGCAGCTTAGGATCGGGAGTAGGGCATGAGCAGTTCTTC. Encoded protein: CASSLGSGVGHEQFF.

The V call is TRBV11-3, the J call TRBJ1-1; possible D gene TRBD1, 6 bases. Germline CDR1 and CDR2: SGHNT and YENEEA. V was shortened by 8 bases and J by 5 bases, with 18 bases between the two germline ends. The CDR3 is 14 residues long. The chain's CDR3 is CASRKGGKSTEAFF. The CDR3, as DNA: TGTGCCAGCCGGAAAGGGGGAAAGAGTACTGAAGCTTTCTTT.

This sequence joins TRBV7-8 and TRBJ2-1, with 9 bases that match TRBD2. The CDR3 covers 16 residues. Trimming cost V 5 bases and J 6 bases; bases outside gene matches: 11. CDR1 SGHVS and CDR2 FQNEAQ come from the germline V gene. For the CDR3, the DNA is TGTGCCAGCAGCGATAGCGGGAGTCCTAAGGGCAATGAGCAGTTCTTC. This translates into CASSDSGSPKGNEQFF.

The chain has TRBV18 and TRBJ1-3; a possible D gene is TRBD1 (5 bases). The germline V gene has CDR1 KGHSH and CDR2 LQKENI. The CDR3 is 15 amino acids. The ends were cut back, 0 bases at V and 2 bases at J, with 8 bases in the middle. CDR3: CASSPPGHPGNTIYF. The DNA of the CDR3 is TGTGCCAGCTCACCACCCGGACATCCTGGAAACACCATATATTTT.

J is TRBJ2-3 and V is TRBV7-2, with TRBD1 as a possible D gene (6 bases). This CDR3 has 15 residues. The V end was cut by 2 bases, the J end by 4 bases, with 13 bases between. Germline V gene data show CDR1 as SGHTA and CDR2 as FQGNSA. The CDR3 is CASSLRWTAADTQYF. DNA for the CDR3: TGTGCCAGCAGCTTAAGGTGGACAGCGGCAGATACGCAGTATTTT.